This is a list of T cell receptor beta chains from one sample in a study of blood T cell repertoires in COVID-19. TCRdb's table, derived via immunoSEQ multiplex PCR, lists solely in-frame clones and lacks some. The data show around 290,000 clones, about 89% seen once. The sequenced sample consisted of peripheral blood. The receptors were gathered from a woman in her twenties or thirties with COVID-19, enrolled during active disease. The CDR3 runs from the conserved cysteine through the conserved F or W. D genes are given only for firm matches. Clone size appears in some rows only: once, few, many, or a class for an expanded clone.

TGTGCCAGCAGCCCAGGGAAGAGGAGCACAGATACGCAGTATTTT	CASSPGKRSTDTQYF	.	TRBV13	TRBJ2-3	.
TGTGCCACCAGTGAGACAGGGTACACCGGGGAGCTGTTTTTT	CATSETGYTGELFF	.	TRBV24-1	TRBJ2-2	TRBD1
TGTGCCAGCAGCTTGGGGGGCGCGAGAGGAAACACCATATATTTT	CASSLGGARGNTIYF	.	TRBV5-4	TRBJ1-3	.
TGTGCCAGTAGTACCCGACAGGCCGCTAACTATGGCTACACCTTC	CASSTRQAANYGYTF	.	TRBV19	TRBJ1-2	.
TGTGCCAGCAGTGAACCGGGATCACCCCTCCACTTT	CASSEPGSPLHF	.	TRBV6-1	TRBJ1-6	.
TGTGCCAGCAGCCCCGGGAGGGGCACACAAGAGACCCAGTACTTC	CASSPGRGTQETQYF	.	TRBV7-9	TRBJ2-5	TRBD2
TGCGCCAGCAGCTTGTCGACAGGTCAAGAGACCCAGTACTTC	CASSLSTGQETQYF	.	TRBV5-1	TRBJ2-5	.
TGTGCCAGCAGTGGGACAGGGGGCGGGGACACTGAAGCTTTCTTT	CASSGTGGGDTEAFF	.	TRBV28	TRBJ1-1	TRBD1
TGTGCCAGCAGCCGACAGGGGCGTTCGGACTACGAGCAGTACTTC	CASSRQGRSDYEQYF	.	TRBV6-5	TRBJ2-7	TRBD1
TGTGCCAGCAGGTATATGACAGAAACAAACTATGGCTACACCTTC	CASRYMTETNYGYTF	.	TRBV27	TRBJ1-2	.
TGCGCCAGCAGCCCCCAACTCGAAGAGACCCAGTACTTC	CASSPQLEETQYF	once	TRBV4-1	TRBJ2-5	.
TGTGCCAGCAGCTCCTGGGTAGCGGACGGAGATGAGCAGTTCTTC	CASSSWVADGDEQFF	once	TRBV11-2	TRBJ2-1	.
TGTGCTAGTGGTTCGGACAGGGGGAAAGCTTTCTTT	CASGSDRGKAFF	once	TRBV12-5	TRBJ1-1	TRBD1
TGTGCCAGCAGTTTCTCCCCGGGAACTAACAATGAGCAGTTCTTC	CASSFSPGTNNEQFF	.	TRBV27	TRBJ2-1	.
TGTGCCAGCAGTGAAGCCTACCGACACCAGAGTTTT	CASSEAYRHQSF	once	TRBV6-1	TRBJ1-5	.
TGTGCCAGCAGCTCGCTAGCGGGCAGTCGTCACCCCGGGGAGCTGTTTTTT	CASSSLAGSRHPGELFF	.	TRBV5-4	TRBJ2-2	TRBD2
TGTGCCGCGGCAGGGTCTGGGGCCAACGTCCTGACTTTC	CAAAGSGANVLTF	.	TRBV6-6	TRBJ2-6	.
TGTGCCAGTAAATATTCACAGGGGGCATCGCGAAATGAGCAGTTCTTC	CASKYSQGASRNEQFF	.	TRBV19	TRBJ2-1	TRBD1
TGTGCCAGCAGTGAAAAACTTACAGGGGAGAACTATGGCTACACCTTC	CASSEKLTGENYGYTF	.	TRBV6-1	TRBJ1-2	TRBD1
TGCAGCGTTGGGGCTAGCGGGAGTTCAGATACGCAGTATTTT	CSVGASGSSDTQYF	.	TRBV29-1	TRBJ2-3	TRBD2
TGTGCCATCAGTGCAGGACAGGACACAGATACGCAGTATTTT	CAISAGQDTDTQYF	.	TRBV10-3	TRBJ2-3	TRBD1
TGTGCCAGCAGGAGGACAGGGATCCCTGAAGCTTTCTTT	CASRRTGIPEAFF	.	TRBV28	TRBJ1-1	TRBD1
TGCGCCAGCAGCCAAGAGGCAGGGGACTACGAGCAGTACTTC	CASSQEAGDYEQYF	.	TRBV4-1	TRBJ2-7	.
TGTGCCAGCAGTTTAAGGGGGACAGGGGACTCTGGAAACACCATATATTTT	CASSLRGTGDSGNTIYF	.	TRBV27	TRBJ1-3	TRBD1
TGTGCCATAAGAACCGGGACAGGGGAAAATGAGCAGTTCTTC	CAIRTGTGENEQFF	.	TRBV10-3	TRBJ2-1	TRBD1
TGTGCCTGGAACGGTATGCAGGGAGAGACCCAGTACTTC	CAWNGMQGETQYF	few	TRBV30	TRBJ2-5	.
TGTGCCTGGAGTGCTCGACAGGGGTATGGCTACACCTTC	CAWSARQGYGYTF	.	TRBV30	TRBJ1-2	TRBD1
TGCGCCAGCAGCACCGGACAGGGGATAAACTACAATGAGCAGTTCTTC	CASSTGQGINYNEQFF	.	TRBV5-1	TRBJ2-1	TRBD1
TGTGCCAGCAGTCAGACAGCGGGAGGGGACTCCTACAATGAGCAGTTCTTC	CASSQTAGGDSYNEQFF	.	TRBV27	TRBJ2-1	TRBD2
TGCGCCAGCAGCCCGACAGGGGGCCTTTACGAGCAGTACTTC	CASSPTGGLYEQYF	once	TRBV4-1	TRBJ2-7	TRBD1
TGTGCCAGCAGCTTAGCCACTAGCGGGAGTAATGGAGCAGATACGCAGTATTTT	CASSLATSGSNGADTQYF	.	TRBV7-2	TRBJ2-3	TRBD2
TGTGCCTGGAATGCCAGGGGGCGGGATGAAAAACTGTTTTTT	CAWNARGRDEKLFF	.	TRBV30	TRBJ1-4	TRBD1
TGTGCCAGCAGTTTAGGACGGGGGATCCCTAACTATGGCTACACCTTC	CASSLGRGIPNYGYTF	once	TRBV28	TRBJ1-2	.
TGTGCCACCAGTGACACCTTGGGACGGGAGTACTCCTACGAGCAGTACTTC	CATSDTLGREYSYEQYF	.	TRBV24-1	TRBJ2-7	.
TGTGCAAGTCGCCCCAGGGACTCTTTAGAGTTCTTC	CASRPRDSLEFF	.	TRBV12-2	TRBJ2-1	.
TGTGCCAGCGATGCCTGGGACAGCTATGGCTACACCTTC	CASDAWDSYGYTF	.	TRBV6-5	TRBJ1-2	TRBD1
TGTGCCAGCCGAACGCCCGGGACAGCAAATCAGCCCCAGCATTTT	CASRTPGTANQPQHF	.	TRBV19	TRBJ1-5	TRBD1
TGTGCCAGCAGGGGACAGAGCTCCTACAATGAGCAGTTCTTC	CASRGQSSYNEQFF	once	TRBV13	TRBJ2-1	TRBD1
TGCGCCAGCAGCTTGACGGGACAGGGGAAAACCGGGGAGCTGTTTTTT	CASSLTGQGKTGELFF	once	TRBV5-1	TRBJ2-2	TRBD1
TGTGCCATTTCCGGGTTGGCCACTGAAGCTTTCTTT	CAISGLATEAFF	.	TRBV28	TRBJ1-1	.